The source of this T cell receptor beta chain is a study of prognosis after radiotherapy for stage I lung cancer. Study in general: Patient ages ran from roughly 53 to 95, with a median of around 70 years, and the group had over ten men and a handful of women.

CDR1 is MNHEY and CDR2 is SVGEGT in the germline V gene. CDR3 length: 17 amino acids. The ends lost 6 bases at V and 5 bases at J; junction bases unmatched: 15. The TCR beta CDR3 region was amplified from genomic DNA, with two rounds of multiplex PCR being used for the amplification. Primers specific to each TRBV and TRBJ gene were used in first-round PCR. TCRdb fed the multiplex PCR reads into MiXCR, producing one record per CDR3 protein. Counted here are fewer than 25,000 distinct CDR3 sequences, about 42% occurring once; the ten biggest clones make up approximately 34%. This chain joins TRBV6-2 or TRBV6-3 and TRBJ2-1, with TRBD2 identical over 8 bases. This clonotype originated in a donor at least 50 years old with non-small cell lung cancer. The sample was PBMCs, taken before or after stereotactic body radiation therapy (not recorded which). As DNA, the CDR3 is TGTGCCAGCAGCCGTACCAGCAGGGGACTAGAGGACAATGAGCAGTTCTTC. As protein: CASSRTSRGLEDNEQFF.